This TCR beta chain appears in the sequencing data of a study of vaccination and CD4 T cells after COVID-19. Overall study context: Subjects got two shots of BNT162b2 or mRNA-1273 vaccine.

Time point: late sampling 161 to 241 days after vaccination in a few convalescent patients. Treatment given: roughly ten-day PBMC culture with coronavirus spike peptide pools or control peptides (ViraFEST assay). TCR sequencing followed the expansion of antigen-specific T cells with peptide pools in ViraFEST. This clonotype has more than one count but fewer than ten. Its antigen remains unidentified. Germline values: CDR1 SGHNT, CDR2 YENEEA. The length of the CDR3 is 15 residues. The junction had 11 bases not matched to a gene; V was cut back by 6 bases and J by 3 bases. Notes on the study in general: Rising from 21 to 38, the median of SARS-CoV-2-reactive clonotypes did not change significantly.

The Oncomine TCR Beta short-read assay sequenced DNA from cultured CD4+ T cells. TCRdb ran MiXCR on the PCR reads and lists one entry per CDR3 protein. The sample has around 20,000 distinct CDR3 sequences, 44% seen once. The receptor was isolated from a human donor who had recovered from COVID-19. The chain joins TRBV11-3 to TRBJ2-7; 7 bases are a match to TRBD1. Source: CD4+ T cells from blood, cultured in vitro, taken about 7 months after SARS-CoV-2 vaccination. The CDR3 sequence is CASSSTGDCVYEQYF. The CDR3 DNA is TGTGCCAGCAGTAGCACAGGGGATTGCGTCTACGAGCAGTACTTC.